The 2 T cell receptor beta chains in this list originate from one sample, sequenced in a study of CD8 T cells in ankylosing spondylitis. TCRdb re-derived calls from the 5' RACE reads in MiXCR, one entry per CDR3 protein. The sample includes around 180,000 distinct CDR3 sequences, approximately 18% of them seen just once. Input material: blood, either unsorted or a sorted T cell fraction (not recorded which). Every receptor here comes from a male donor between 10 and 30 years old with ankylosing spondylitis or in good health (not recorded which).

In its sample, this clonotype was seen many times. The chain has TRBV12-3 or TRBV12-4 and TRBJ2-1; D is unresolved. The CDR3 has 11 residues. The V end was cut by 5 bases, the J end by 13 bases, with 12 bases between. The CDR3 DNA sequence: TGTGCCAGCAGTCCAGGACCCTCACAGTTCTTC. This sequence encodes CASSPGPSQFF.

Many counts were recorded for this clonotype. The chain joins TRBV30 to TRBJ2-5; either TRBD1 or TRBD2 may fit D (5 bases each). Germline CDR1 is GTSNPN and CDR2 is SVGIG (reference sequence). Trimming left V 1 base short and J 3 bases short, with 6 bases between. The CDR3 is 12 residues long. As DNA, the CDR3 is TGTGCCTGGAGTGGGGGGAAAGAGACCCAGTACTTC. Translated, it gives CAWSGGKETQYF.